These 16 T cell receptor beta chains came from one sample sequenced in a study of T cell clonotyping in hematopoietic cell transplantation. Measured with immunoSEQ multiplex PCR; TCRdb has only the in-frame clones, and not every one. The repertoire has some 40,000 clones, about 96% of them found once; the top ten carry roughly 0.9%. Source material: peripheral blood mononuclear cells. These receptor sequences come from a man under 40 in good health. Some clones in this sample may be carry-over from other donors' samples.

V is TRBV19 and J is TRBJ1-4, with D tentatively TRBD1 (5 bases). Trimming shortened V by 6 bases and J by 7 bases, and 18 bases separated the two germline ends. Germline-derived CDR1 and CDR2 are LNHDA and SQIVND (reference sequence). This CDR3 region has 15 residues. The CDR3 nucleotides are TGTGCCAGTAGCCTAGGACCGGGGGTTGGTGAAAAACTGTTTTTT. It is translated as CASSLGPGVGEKLFF.

The rearrangement links TRBV6-1 to TRBJ2-3; D is uncertain. CDR1 and CDR2 (germline): MNHNS, SASEGT. V shed 4 bases and J shed 3 bases, with 11 bases lying between them. The CDR3 is 14 residues long. This chain's CDR3 is CASSGRVTTDTQYF. As DNA, the CDR3 is TGTGCCAGCAGTGGTCGTGTTACGACAGATACGCAGTATTTT.

The rearrangement uses TRBV5-1 and TRBJ2-7; D remains ambiguous. This CDR3 spans 13 amino acids. Germline loops: CDR1 SGHRS, CDR2 YFSETQ. The V end lost 7 bases, the J end lost 3 bases, and 14 bases lay between the germline ends. CDR3: CASAPAGNYEQYF. For the CDR3, the DNA is TGCGCCAGCGCCCCGGCTGGTAACTACGAGCAGTACTTC. The full variable domain, its missing parts supplied by reference TRBV5-1 and TRBJ2-7, is KAGVTQTPRYLIKTRGQQVTLSCSPISGHRSVSWYQQTPGQGLQFLFEYFSETQRNKGNFPGRFSGRQFSNSRSEMNVSTLELGDSALYLCASAPAGNYEQYFGPGTRLTVT.

The chain couples TRBV14 to TRBJ1-2; D may be TRBD1 (5 bases). The CDR3 runs 13 residues. Trimming stripped 4 bases from V and 0 bases from J, with 6 bases between. Germline V gene lookup returns CDR1 SGHDN and CDR2 FVKESK. In DNA, the CDR3 is TGTGCCAGCAGCCCGGACACTAACTATGGCTACACCTTC. Translation: CASSPDTNYGYTF.

The chain joins TRBV7-2 to TRBJ1-5, with D uncertain. CDR3 length equals 15 residues. The V end lost 3 bases, the J end lost 3 bases, and 12 bases lay between the germline ends. CDR1 SGHTA and CDR2 FQGNSA come from the germline V gene. CDR3 sequence (DNA): TGTGCCAGCAGCTTCATAAGGGAGGACAATCAGCCCCAGCATTTT. Its protein product is CASSFIREDNQPQHF.

The gene calls are TRBV7-9 and TRBJ1-1; D is ambiguous. With 5 bases removed from V and 1 base from J, the gap between germline ends came to 5 bases. The CDR3 sequence is 12 residues long. Germline values: CDR1 SEHNR, CDR2 FQNEAQ (reference sequence). The CDR3 DNA sequence: TGTGCCAGCAGCCCTAAGAACACTGAAGCTTTCTTT. Translating it yields CASSPKNTEAFF.

This clone was observed once. The chain joins TRBV7-9 to TRBJ1-4, with TRBD1 matching over 11 bases. The germline CDR1 and CDR2 sequences are SEHNR and FQNEAQ (reference sequence). This CDR3 comprises 15 residues. V shed 4 bases, J shed 6 bases, and the junction held 4 bases outside the gene matches. The CDR3 sequence is CASSSGTGGDEKLFF. In DNA form, the CDR3 reads TGTGCCAGCAGCTCCGGGACAGGGGGAGATGAAAAACTGTTTTTT.

The CDR3 DNA follows: TGCAGCGTTGAAGGAGGGCCTCAGGGGATATACGAGCAGTACTTC. Its protein is CSVEGGPQGIYEQYF. The V gene is TRBV29-1, the J gene TRBJ2-7; the D gene is possibly TRBD1 (6 bases). The V gene's germline CDR1 is SQVTM and CDR2 ANQGSEA. V was clipped by 1 base and J by 4 bases, with 17 bases between them. The CDR3 sequence is 15 residues long.

This clone was seen only a few times. This chain connects TRBV30 to TRBJ1-5; TRBD1 might be the D (5 bases). Germline-derived CDR1 and CDR2 are GTSNPN and SVGIG (reference sequence). Trimming cost V 0 bases and J 0 bases, with 9 bases left between them. The CDR3 has 15 residues. The CDR3 protein is CAWSVGTYSNQPQHF. CDR3 sequence (DNA): TGTGCCTGGAGTGTCGGGACCTATAGCAATCAGCCCCAGCATTTT. Full variable domain (rest looked up from reference TRBV30 and TRBJ1-5): SQTIHQWPATLVQPVGSPLSLECTVEGTSNPNLYWYRQAAGRGLQLLFYSVGIGQISSEVPQNLSASRPQDRQFILSSKKLLLSDSGFYLCAWSVGTYSNQPQHFGDGTRLSIL.

V usage is TRBV19 and J usage is TRBJ1-2, with D maybe TRBD1 (5 bases). Germline CDR1 LNHDA, CDR2 SQIVND (reference sequence). Between the trimmed V and J ends, which lost 3 bases and 2 bases, there was a span of 7 bases. The CDR3 contains 13 residues. As DNA, the CDR3 is TGTGCCAGTAGTATCAAGGGGAACTATGGCTACACCTTC. It specifies CASSIKGNYGYTF.

The gene calls are TRBV11-1 and TRBJ1-2; 10 bases align to TRBD1. V lost 5 bases, J lost 6 bases, and 12 bases stayed unmatched. From germline, CDR1 is SGHAT and CDR2 FQDESV (reference sequence). The CDR3 extends over 16 amino acids. This chain's CDR3 is CASSRLGDRGEDGYTF. In DNA form, the CDR3 reads TGTGCCAGCAGCCGACTGGGGGACAGGGGAGAGGATGGCTACACCTTC.

The chain uses TRBV21-1 and TRBJ2-4. TRBV21-1 is a pseudogene locus. The CDR3 is 15 residues long. The CDR3 protein is CASSKGGGPKNIQYF. The CDR3 DNA follows: TGTGCCAGCAGCAAAGGGGGCGGGCCCAAAAACATTCAGTACTTC.

The chain joins TRBV25-1 to TRBJ2-7; D is uncertain. The V end was cut by 4 bases, the J end by 1 base, with 2 bases between. This CDR3 comprises 11 residues. Germline CDR1 is MGHDK and CDR2 is SYGVNS. The CDR3 bases are TGTGCCAGCAGTGCTTCCTACGAGCAGTACTTC. Its protein is CASSASYEQYF.

This CDR3 is CASTTGGASGYTF. CDR3 sequence (DNA): TGTGCCAGCACGACAGGGGGCGCAAGCGGCTACACCTTC. This chain joins TRBV13 and TRBJ1-2, with 10 nucleotides matching TRBD1. J was trimmed by 8 bases and V by 7 bases; bases with no gene match: 7. This CDR3 contains 13 residues. The germline V gene has CDR1 PRHDT and CDR2 FYEKMQ (reference sequence).

The chain is built from TRBV11-3 and TRBJ1-3; D unclear. CDR1 and CDR2 from the germline V gene are SGHNT and YENEEA. CDR3 length: 14 amino acids. V was shortened by 0 bases and J by 4 bases, with 7 bases between the two germline ends. The CDR3 reads CASSLEVTGNTIYF. CDR3 coding DNA: TGTGCCAGCAGCTTAGAAGTTACGGGAAACACCATATATTTT.

This clone appeared once. V is TRBV10-3 and J is TRBJ2-5; D might be TRBD1 or TRBD2, each matching 5 bases. V lost 3 bases and J 5 bases, leaving 16 bases between the germline ends. Germline V gene sequence: CDR1 ENHRY, CDR2 SYGVKD. The CDR3 runs to 15 residues. CDR3 coding DNA: TGTGCCATCAGTGATACTGGGACGGCCTCGGAGACCCAGTACTTC. It specifies CAISDTGTASETQYF.